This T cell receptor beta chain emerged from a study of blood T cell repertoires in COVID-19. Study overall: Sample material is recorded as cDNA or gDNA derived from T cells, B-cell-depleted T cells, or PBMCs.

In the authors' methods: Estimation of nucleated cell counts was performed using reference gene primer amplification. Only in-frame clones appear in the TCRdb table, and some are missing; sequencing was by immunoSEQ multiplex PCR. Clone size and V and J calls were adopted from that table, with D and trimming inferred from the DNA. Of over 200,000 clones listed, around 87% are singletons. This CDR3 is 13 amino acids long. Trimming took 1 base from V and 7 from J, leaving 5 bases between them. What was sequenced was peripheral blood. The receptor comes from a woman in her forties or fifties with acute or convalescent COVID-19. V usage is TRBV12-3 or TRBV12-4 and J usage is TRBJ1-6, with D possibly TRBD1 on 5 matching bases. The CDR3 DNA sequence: TGTGCCAGCAGTTTAGAGGGGAATTCACCCCTCCACTTT. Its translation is CASSLEGNSPLHF.